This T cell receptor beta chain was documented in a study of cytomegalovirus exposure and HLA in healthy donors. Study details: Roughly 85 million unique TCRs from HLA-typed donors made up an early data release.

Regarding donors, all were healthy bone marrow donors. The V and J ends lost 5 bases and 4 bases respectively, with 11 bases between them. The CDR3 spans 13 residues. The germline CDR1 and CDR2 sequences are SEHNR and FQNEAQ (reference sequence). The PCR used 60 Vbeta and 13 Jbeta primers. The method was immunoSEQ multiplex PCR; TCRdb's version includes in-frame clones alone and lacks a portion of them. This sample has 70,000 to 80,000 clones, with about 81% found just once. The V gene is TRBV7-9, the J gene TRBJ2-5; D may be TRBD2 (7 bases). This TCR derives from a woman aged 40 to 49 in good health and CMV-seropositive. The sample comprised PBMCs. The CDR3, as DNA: TGTGCCAGCAGCGCAAGGGGGGGAGAGACCCAGTACTTC. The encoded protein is CASSARGGETQYF.